This T cell receptor beta chain was observed in a study of cytomegalovirus exposure and HLA in healthy donors. V shed 4 bases, J shed 5 bases, and the junction held 5 bases outside the gene matches. This CDR3 region has 15 residues. Germline V lookup: CDR1 SGHRS, CDR2 YFSETQ. Study-level findings and limits: A few CMV-associated chains were confirmed in vitro to be specific for CMV antigens. The classifier, whose performance was assessed in both the original and validation cohorts, reportedly diagnosed cytomegalovirus status with high specificity and sensitivity. Most sequenced TCRs were rare (though some public TCRs occurred in many donors).

TCRdb's copy holds only in-frame clones and misses some; the assay was immunoSEQ multiplex PCR. The sample consists of 150,000 to 250,000 clones, 84% of them appearing once. Regarding this clone: The antigen is not known.

This clonotype originated in a woman in her 30s in good health and CMV-seropositive. The chain carries TRBV5-1 and TRBJ2-1, with 11 bases that match TRBD1. The material sequenced was PBMCs. CDR3 residues: CASSPGQGAHNEQFF. The DNA of the CDR3 is TGCGCCAGCAGCCCTGGACAGGGGGCGCACAATGAGCAGTTCTTC.